Below are 16 T cell receptor beta chains sequenced from a single sample in a study of cytomegalovirus exposure and HLA in healthy donors. Sequenced by immunoSEQ multiplex PCR; TCRdb stores in-frame clones only, minus some. Altogether 100,000 to 150,000 clones are present, roughly 89% being singletons, with the ten largest covering 1.1%. Sample: PBMCs. These receptors were collected from a young woman in good health and CMV-seronegative.

This chain joins TRBV13 and TRBJ2-7; D uncertain. The CDR3 runs to 14 residues. Per germline, CDR1 PRHDT and CDR2 FYEKMQ (reference sequence). V dropped 7 bases and J dropped 0 bases, with 13 bases sitting between them. The CDR3 is CASTDSGNSYEQYV. The CDR3 region has the DNA TGTGCCAGCACCGATTCGGGTAACTCCTACGAGCAGTACGTC.

The chain employs TRBV29-1 and TRBJ2-3; possible D gene TRBD2, 5 bases. Trimming cost V 4 bases and J 2 bases, with 16 bases left between them. CDR3 size: 15 residues. In germline, CDR1 is SQVTM, CDR2 ANQGSEA. CDR3 region: CSVGKLVYHTDTQYF. CDR3 coding DNA: TGCAGCGTTGGGAAACTAGTCTACCACACAGATACGCAGTATTTT.

The table lists this clone with a few counts. The chain is built from TRBV30 and TRBJ1-5; weak D call: TRBD1 (5 bases). The CDR3 consists of 14 residues. V was shortened by 0 bases and J by 9 bases, with 15 bases between the two germline ends. In germline, CDR1 is GTSNPN, CDR2 SVGIG (reference sequence). DNA of the CDR3: TGTGCCTGGAGTGTAGGACCGACCCAGGGGCCCCAGCATTTT. Translated: CAWSVGPTQGPQHF.

This clone was recorded only once. The rearrangement joins TRBV2 to TRBJ2-3; 9 positions agree with TRBD1. Germline CDR1 and CDR2: SNHLY and FYNNEI. This CDR3 comprises 15 residues. Trimming at V came to 0 bases and at J to 8 bases, leaving 6 bases not matched to a gene. The CDR3 DNA sequence: TGTGCCAGCAGTGAAGCGGGACAGGGTTTTGGTACGCAGTATTTT. It specifies CASSEAGQGFGTQYF.

The rearrangement joins TRBV9 to TRBJ2-7, with D unclear. CDR1 SGDLS and CDR2 YYNGEE come from the germline V gene. The V and J ends lost 4 bases and 0 bases respectively, with 14 bases between them. The CDR3 loop spans 15 amino acids. In DNA, the CDR3 is TGTGCCAGCAGCTTAACCCGCGAGGACTCCTACGAGCAGTACTTC. Amino acids: CASSLTREDSYEQYF.

This rearrangement joins TRBV18 to TRBJ2-7, with 9 positions matching TRBD1. Per the germline V gene, CDR1 is KGHSH and CDR2 is LQKENI. After removal of 1 base from V and 6 bases from J, the junction contained 1 base not matched to a gene. This CDR3 comprises 13 residues. The CDR3, as DNA: TGTGCCAGCTCACCACAGACAGGGGGCGAGCAGTACGTC. This translates into CASSPQTGGEQYV.

This clone showed up just a few times. This rearrangement joins TRBV7-9 to TRBJ2-2; possibly TRBD1 for D (6 bases). This CDR3 contains 15 residues. Trimming took off 4 bases at V and 2 bases at J, with 11 bases between the two ends. Germline V CDR1 and CDR2: SEHNR, FQNEAQ (reference sequence). Written as DNA, the CDR3 is TGTGCCAGCAGCTCCCAGGGGAGTAACACCGGGGAGCTGTTTTTT. Residues: CASSSQGSNTGELFF.

This chain connects TRBV6-6 to TRBJ1-1; a possible D gene is TRBD1 (5 bases). This CDR3 is 14 amino acids long. Germline V CDR1 and CDR2: MNHNY, SVGAGI (reference sequence). Trimming removed 9 bases from V and 5 bases from J, with 19 bases in between. CDR3 in amino acids: CASQVLGLRTEAFF. The CDR3 nucleotides read TGTGCCAGTCAGGTATTGGGACTGAGGACTGAAGCTTTCTTT.

The chain joins TRBV5-6 to TRBJ1-1; 8 bases fit TRBD1. Trimming at V came to 3 bases and at J to 9 bases, leaving 4 bases not matched to a gene. This CDR3 has 12 amino acids. Germline CDR1 and CDR2: SGHDT and YYEEEE. CDR3 sequence reads: CASSWTGSQAFF. As DNA, the CDR3 is TGTGCCAGCAGCTGGACAGGGTCCCAAGCTTTCTTT.

V and J are TRBV30 and TRBJ2-7; D is perhaps TRBD2 (7 bases). Per germline, CDR1 GTSNPN and CDR2 SVGIG (reference sequence). The CDR3 contains 13 residues. Deletions cut 4 bases from V and 7 bases from J, with 17 bases between. CDR3 protein: CAWTRGGAGEQYV. In nucleotides, the CDR3 is TGTGCCTGGACTAGAGGGGGGGCGGGAGAGCAGTACGTC.

The chain combines TRBV27 with TRBJ1-4, with a tentative D call TRBD1 (6 bases). V was cut by 10 bases and J by 8 bases, with 20 bases left in between. The CDR3 sequence is 14 residues long. Germline V lookup: CDR1 MNHEY, CDR2 SMNVEV (reference sequence). CDR3 in DNA: TGTGCCACAGGCCCGAGGGGGGGTGAGGAAAAACTGTTTTTT. Translated, it gives CATGPRGGEEKLFF.

V gene TRBV28 combines with J gene TRBJ2-2, with TRBD2 matching over 12 bases. V shed 0 bases, J shed 1 base, and the junction held 0 bases outside the gene matches. The germline gives CDR1 MDHEN, CDR2 SYDVKM. The CDR3 runs to 17 residues. The CDR3 region is CASSLWTSGRNTGELFF. CDR3 sequence (DNA): TGTGCCAGCAGTTTATGGACTAGCGGGAGGAACACCGGGGAGCTGTTTTTT.

V gene TRBV28 combines with J gene TRBJ1-4, with 9 nucleotides matching TRBD1. V lost 7 bases to trimming and J lost 8 bases; unmatched junction nucleotides: 11. CDR1 and CDR2 from the germline V gene are MDHEN and SYDVKM. The CDR3 covers 15 residues. The CDR3 coding sequence is TGTGCCAGCACCATGGGGGGACAGGGAAACGAAAAACTGTTTTTT. Encoded protein: CASTMGGQGNEKLFF.

As regards this clone: Here the CDR3 omits its conserved ending phenylalanine or tryptophan, so a read error is the likely source. It is unclear where the CDR3 begins or ends on the DNA, so no DNA is shown, and the CDR3 is as TCRdb lists it. This sequence joins TRBV6-5 and TRBJ1-5. The CDR3 is 12 residues long, ends included. CDR1 is MNHEY, CDR2 SVGAGI, per germline. This CDR3 reads CASNSSRESDQG.

The rearrangement uses TRBV11-2 and TRBJ2-3; tentative D call: TRBD2 (7 bases). Per germline, CDR1 SGHAT and CDR2 FQNNGV. The CDR3 extends over 15 amino acids. V lost 1 base and J 3 bases, leaving 11 bases between the germline ends. The CDR3 protein is CASSLVRGATDTQYF. In DNA form, the CDR3 reads TGTGCCAGCAGCTTAGTCCGGGGGGCTACAGATACGCAGTATTTT.

The chain combines TRBV2 with TRBJ1-5; tentatively, D is TRBD1 (6 bases). Germline CDR1 and CDR2: SNHLY and FYNNEI. This CDR3 comprises 13 residues. With 0 bases removed from V and 7 bases from J, the gap between germline ends came to 7 bases. The CDR3 loop reads CASSEAGAQPQHF. CDR3 in DNA: TGTGCCAGCAGTGAAGCGGGGGCCCAGCCCCAGCATTTT.